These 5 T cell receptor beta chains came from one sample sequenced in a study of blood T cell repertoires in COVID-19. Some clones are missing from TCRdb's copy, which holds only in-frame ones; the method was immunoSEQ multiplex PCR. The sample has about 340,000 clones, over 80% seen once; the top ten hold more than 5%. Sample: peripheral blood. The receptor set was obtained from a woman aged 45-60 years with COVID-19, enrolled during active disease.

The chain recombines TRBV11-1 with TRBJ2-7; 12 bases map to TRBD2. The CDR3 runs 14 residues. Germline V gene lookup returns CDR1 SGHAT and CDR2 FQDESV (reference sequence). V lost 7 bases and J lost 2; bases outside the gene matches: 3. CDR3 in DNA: TGTGCCAGCACGAGACTAGCGGGAGCCTACGAGCAGTACTTC. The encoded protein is CASTRLAGAYEQYF.

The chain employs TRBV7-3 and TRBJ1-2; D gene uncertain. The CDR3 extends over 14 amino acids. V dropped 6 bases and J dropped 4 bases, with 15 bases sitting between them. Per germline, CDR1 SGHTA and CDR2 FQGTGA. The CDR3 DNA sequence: TGTGCCAGCAGAGAGGGAGGGTCGGCCTATGGCTACACCTTC. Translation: CASREGGSAYGYTF.

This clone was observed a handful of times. The CDR3 bases are TGTGCCAGCAGCAGGGACATCCGGGGCTACACCTTC. It codes for CASSRDIRGYTF. The chain recombines TRBV4-2 with TRBJ1-2; D is perhaps TRBD1 (6 bases). The V end lost 5 bases, the J end lost 8 bases, and 12 bases lay between the germline ends. Germline V lookup: CDR1 LGHNA, CDR2 YNFKEQ. The CDR3 contains 12 residues.

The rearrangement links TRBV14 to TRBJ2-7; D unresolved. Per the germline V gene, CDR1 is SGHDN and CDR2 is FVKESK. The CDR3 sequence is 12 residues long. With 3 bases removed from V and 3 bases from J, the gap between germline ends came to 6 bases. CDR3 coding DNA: TGTGCCAGCAGCCATACGGGCTACGAGCAGTACTTC. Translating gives CASSHTGYEQYF.

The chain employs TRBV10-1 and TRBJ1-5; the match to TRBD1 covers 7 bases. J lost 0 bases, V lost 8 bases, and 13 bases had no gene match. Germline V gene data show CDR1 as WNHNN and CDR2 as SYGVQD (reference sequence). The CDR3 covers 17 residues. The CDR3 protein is CASPGGTAPYSNQPQHF. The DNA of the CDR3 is TGCGCCAGCCCGGGAGGGACAGCTCCATATAGCAATCAGCCCCAGCATTTT.